The 6 T cell receptor beta chains presented below share a single source sample, sequenced in a study of technical replicates of blood from several donors. Data came from immunoSEQ multiplex PCR; TCRdb stores just in-frame clones and leaves some out. In the table there are some 62,000 clones, over 75% of which are singletons. Input material: PBMCs. The receptors come from a human donor in good health. Some clones in this sample may be carry-over from other donors' samples.

V and J are TRBV5-1 and TRBJ1-2, with D maybe TRBD1 (6 bases). V shed 2 bases and J shed 1 base, with 15 bases lying between them. The V gene's germline CDR1 is SGHRS and CDR2 YFSETQ. The CDR3 is 16 residues long. DNA for the CDR3: TGCGCCAGCAGCTTCCTGGGACAAAGCCTTAACTATGGCTACACCTTC. It is translated as CASSFLGQSLNYGYTF.

V usage is TRBV2 and J usage is TRBJ1-2, with 7 nucleotides matching TRBD1. CDR1 and CDR2 (germline): SNHLY, FYNNEI. V lost 7 bases, J lost 2 bases, and 4 bases stayed unmatched. The CDR3 runs to 13 residues. The CDR3 loop reads CASTPGQNYGYTF. The CDR3 region has the DNA TGTGCCAGCACCCCGGGACAGAACTATGGCTACACCTTC. The whole variable domain, remainder taken from reference TRBV2 and TRBJ1-2, is EPEVTQTPSHQVTQMGQEVILRCVPISNHLYFYWYRQILGQKVEFLVSFYNNEISEKSEIFDDQFSVERPDGSNFTLKIRSTKLEDSAMYFCASTPGQNYGYTFGSGTRLTVV.

The rearrangement links TRBV29-1 to TRBJ1-2; the D gene is possibly TRBD1 (5 bases). There are 16 residues in the CDR3. Germline CDR1 reads SQVTM; CDR2 reads ANQGSEA. The V end was cut by 1 base, the J end by 5 bases, with 20 bases between. CDR3 sequence: CSVEAGIGSRLYGYTF. CDR3 bases: TGCAGCGTTGAAGCAGGGATTGGATCCCGATTATATGGCTACACCTTC.

This sequence joins TRBV11-2 and TRBJ1-2; no clear D. Between the trimmed V and J ends, which lost 4 bases and 0 bases, there was a span of 12 bases. The CDR3 consists of 15 residues. Germline V gives CDR1 SGHAT, CDR2 FQNNGV. DNA of the CDR3: TGTGCCAGCAGCTCCCCGCGGCTAACTAACTATGGCTACACCTTC. Translation: CASSSPRLTNYGYTF.

The genes are TRBV15 and TRBJ2-7; 10 bases match TRBD1. CDR1 and CDR2 from the germline V gene are LNHNV and YYDKDF (reference sequence). The J segment lost 6 bases and the V segment lost 1 base, leaving 9 bases of the junction unmatched. This CDR3 has 16 amino acids. This CDR3 reads CATSRGTGTGDLEQYF. Here the CDR3 DNA reads TGTGCCACCAGCAGAGGAACCGGGACAGGGGACCTCGAGCAGTACTTC. Full variable domain (outside the CDR3, taken from reference TRBV15 and TRBJ2-7): DAMVIQNPRYQVTQFGKPVTLSCSQTLNHNVMYWYQQKSSQAPKLLFHYYDKDFNNEADTPDNFQSRRPNTSFCFLDIRSPGLGDTAMYLCATSRGTGTGDLEQYFGPGTRLTVT.

J is TRBJ2-3 and V is TRBV5-1; 12 nucleotides line up with TRBD2. Trimming took 2 bases from V and 3 from J; bases not matched to a gene: 1. This CDR3 has 15 amino acids. From germline, CDR1 is SGHRS and CDR2 YFSETQ. CDR3 in amino acids: CASSLGTSGTDTQYF. CDR3 bases: TGCGCCAGCAGCTTAGGGACTAGCGGGACAGATACGCAGTATTTT.